The entry below gives a single T cell receptor (beta chain) sequence along with its context. Libraries were prepared by immunoSEQ multiplex PCR; TCRdb keeps only in-frame clonotypes and omits some of them. The sample contains 130,000 or so clones, around 83% of which appear only once. The sample is drawn from a study of blood T cell repertoires in COVID-19. For the study at large: Specimens from acute and convalescent COVID-19 originated in the United States, Italy and Spain. PBMCs, B-cell-depleted T cells, or T cells provided the cDNA or gDNA that made up the material.

The V segment lost 4 bases and the J segment 2 bases; nucleotides outside the gene matches: 4. Germline V lookup: CDR1 ENHRY, CDR2 SYGVKD. The CDR3 is 15 residues long. J is TRBJ2-1 and V is TRBV10-3; 8 bases are a match to TRBD1. The source material was peripheral blood. The receptor comes from a man older than 75 with active or convalescent COVID-19. The CDR3 here is CAISVQGATYNEQFF. Here the CDR3 DNA reads TGTGCCATCAGTGTTCAGGGGGCGACCTACAATGAGCAGTTCTTC.